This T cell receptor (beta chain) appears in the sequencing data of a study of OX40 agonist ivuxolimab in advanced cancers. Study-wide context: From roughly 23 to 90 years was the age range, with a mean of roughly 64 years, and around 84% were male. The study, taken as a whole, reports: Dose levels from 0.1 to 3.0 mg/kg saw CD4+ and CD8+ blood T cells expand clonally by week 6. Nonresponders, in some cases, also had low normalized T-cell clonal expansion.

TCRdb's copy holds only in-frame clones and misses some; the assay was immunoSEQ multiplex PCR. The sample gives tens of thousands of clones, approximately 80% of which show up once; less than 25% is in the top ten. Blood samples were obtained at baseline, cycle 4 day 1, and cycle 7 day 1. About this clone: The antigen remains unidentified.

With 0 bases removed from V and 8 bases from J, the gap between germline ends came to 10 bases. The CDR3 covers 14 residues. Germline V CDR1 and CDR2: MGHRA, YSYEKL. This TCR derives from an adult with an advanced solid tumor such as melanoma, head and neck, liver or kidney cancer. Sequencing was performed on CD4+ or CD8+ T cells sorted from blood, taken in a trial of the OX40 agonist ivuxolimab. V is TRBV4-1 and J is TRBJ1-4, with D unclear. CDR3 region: CASSQDLYSEKLFF. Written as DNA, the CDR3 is TGCGCCAGCAGCCAAGATCTGTACAGCGAAAAACTGTTTTTT.